This T cell receptor beta chain was captured in a study of tumor-infiltrating lymphocytes in localized non-small cell lung cancer. Data came from immunoSEQ multiplex PCR; TCRdb stores just in-frame clones and leaves some out. The repertoire has about 7,000 clones, around two thirds of them found once; the top ten carry around 8.8%. The V segment lost 4 bases and the J segment 4 bases; nucleotides outside the gene matches: 3. This CDR3 spans 14 amino acids. Germline V CDR1 and CDR2: SGHTA, FQGNSA. Remarks on this clone: The antigen is not known.

Study-level findings and limits: T-cell fraction did not differ between immunotypes IM1 and IM2. Technical variation could not be separated from intratumor heterogeneity here. TCR sequencing covered a subset of patients with enough tissue.

The TCR sequence derives from a human donor with non-small cell lung cancer. Sequenced material: uninvolved lung tissue not adjacent to the tumor. J is TRBJ1-2 and V is TRBV7-2, with 10 bases matching TRBD1. CDR3 residues: CASSSDRGPYGYTF. CDR3 nucleotide sequence: TGTGCCAGCAGCTCTGACAGGGGGCCCTATGGCTACACCTTC.